The 26 T cell receptor beta chains presented below share a single source sample, sequenced in a study of PD-1 blockade in mismatch repair-deficient tumors. The data were produced by immunoSEQ multiplex PCR, yet TCRdb's version contains in-frame clones alone and is incomplete. Among some 45,000 clones listed, around 77% were seen once. Source: PBMCs, taken before pembrolizumab treatment. The source is an adult with mismatch repair-deficient cancer.

This chain connects TRBV25-1 to TRBJ1-2; D unresolved. V dropped 6 bases and J dropped 3 bases, with 17 bases sitting between them. Germline CDR1 is MGHDK and CDR2 is SYGVNS. The CDR3 totals 15 residues. The CDR3 loop reads CASRLTGPGDYGYTF. The CDR3 DNA is TGTGCCAGCAGACTCACCGGGCCTGGGGACTATGGCTACACCTTC.

This clone occurred a few times. This chain links TRBV29-1 with TRBJ1-2, with no clear D. V lost 7 bases and J 6 bases, leaving 12 bases between the germline ends. In germline, CDR1 is SQVTM, CDR2 ANQGSEA. The CDR3 is made up of 11 amino acids. The CDR3 DNA is TGCAGCGCCCGAGGCGGTGATGGCTACACCTTC. This encodes CSARGGDGYTF. The variable domain in full, completed from reference TRBV29-1 and TRBJ1-2, reads SAVISQKPSRDICQRGTSLTIQCQVDSQVTMMFWYRQQPGQSLTLIATANQGSEATYESGFVIDKFPISRPNLTFSTLTVSNMSPEDSSIYLCSARGGDGYTFGSGTRLTVV.

This clone was seen a few times. The chain carries TRBV4-1 and TRBJ2-4, with D perhaps matching TRBD2 (5 bases). The CDR3 sequence is 17 residues long. The V and J ends lost 1 base and 0 bases respectively, with 13 bases between them. Germline V gives CDR1 MGHRA, CDR2 YSYEKL. This chain's CDR3 is CASSQGPAELAKNIQYF. The CDR3 region has the DNA TGCGCCAGCAGCCAAGGCCCAGCGGAACTAGCCAAAAACATTCAGTACTTC.

This clone was seen more than once but under ten times. This sequence joins TRBV9 and TRBJ1-1; 12 bases are shared with TRBD1. This CDR3 comprises 15 residues. With V trimmed by 3 bases and J by 6 bases, 6 bases remained unmatched. Germline CDR1 is SGDLS and CDR2 is YYNGEE. The DNA of the CDR3 is TGTGCCAGCAGCGGAGGGACAGGGGGCAGGGCTGAAGCTTTCTTT. Translated: CASSGGTGGRAEAFF.

This chain joins TRBV4-1 and TRBJ1-4; 8 bases align to TRBD1. The germline CDR1 and CDR2 sequences are MGHRA and YSYEKL. CDR3 length equals 17 residues. The V gene end was trimmed by 4 bases and the J gene end by 0 bases; junction bases not matched to a gene: 7. The CDR3 coding sequence is TGCGCCAGCAGCCTTCGGGACAGGATTGCAACTAATGAAAAACTGTTTTTT. Protein sequence: CASSLRDRIATNEKLFF.

The V gene is TRBV6-5, the J gene TRBJ1-1; possible D gene TRBD1, 5 bases. Germline assignment: CDR1 MNHEY and CDR2 SVGAGI. The CDR3 loop spans 12 amino acids. Trimming took 4 bases from V and 11 from J, leaving 14 bases between them. CDR3 bases: TGTGCCAGCAGTTCTCGCAGGGATGAGGCTTTCTTT. This sequence encodes CASSSRRDEAFF.

This clone has just a few counts. The V and J genes are TRBV27 and TRBJ1-5, with no clear D. This CDR3 is built from 13 residues. Germline CDR1 and CDR2: MNHEY and SMNVEV (reference sequence). Trimming left V 5 bases short and J 3 bases short, with 8 bases between. CDR3 nucleotide sequence: TGTGCCAGCAGTCCGGGCCTCAATCAGCCCCAGCATTTT. Translating it yields CASSPGLNQPQHF.

The V gene is TRBV5-6, the J gene TRBJ1-1; tentatively, D is TRBD1 (5 bases). V was cut by 1 base and J by 7 bases, with 8 bases left in between. The CDR3 has 12 residues. Germline V gives CDR1 SGHDT, CDR2 YYEEEE. The DNA of the CDR3 is TGTGCCAGCAGCTTGAGGGGCAATGAAGCTTTCTTT. Translated: CASSLRGNEAFF.

The rearrangement joins TRBV10-1 to TRBJ2-3, with 8 bases aligning to TRBD2. Germline trimming cut 6 bases from V and 2 bases from J; bases unmatched to any gene: 7. CDR3 length equals 15 residues. Germline-derived CDR1 and CDR2 are WNHNN and SYGVQD (reference sequence). The CDR3 DNA reads TGCGCCAGCAGACTTAGCGGGGTCCTCACAGATACGCAGTATTTT. Its translation is CASRLSGVLTDTQYF.

V and J are TRBV5-1 and TRBJ2-3; 7 positions match TRBD1. Looked up from germline, CDR1 is SGHRS and CDR2 is YFSETQ. Trimming cost V 4 bases and J 4 bases; bases outside gene matches: 0. The CDR3 consists of 12 residues. DNA for the CDR3: TGCGCCAGCAGCAGGGGGCCAGATACGCAGTATTTT. It specifies CASSRGPDTQYF. The full variable domain, rest sourced from reference TRBV5-1 and TRBJ2-3, is KAGVTQTPRYLIKTRGQQVTLSCSPISGHRSVSWYQQTPGQGLQFLFEYFSETQRNKGNFPGRFSGRQFSNSRSEMNVSTLELGDSALYLCASSRGPDTQYFGPGTRLTVL.

The V call is TRBV5-1, the J call TRBJ2-7, with TRBD2 as a possible D gene (6 bases). Germline CDR1 SGHRS, CDR2 YFSETQ. The CDR3 is 14 amino acids. The V gene lost 1 base and the J gene lost 2 bases, with 10 bases spanning the gap. The CDR3 nucleotides are TGCGCCAGCAGCTTGAATAGCGGACCCTACGAGCAGTACTTC. Amino acids: CASSLNSGPYEQYF.

This chain uses TRBV5-8 with TRBJ1-1, with 7 bases matching TRBD1. The V gene's germline CDR1 is SGHTS and CDR2 YDEGEE. This CDR3 spans 16 amino acids. J was trimmed by 5 bases and V by 5 bases; bases with no gene match: 15. The CDR3 nucleotides read TGTGCCAGCAGTTACTACAGGGGAGTCGGGGAGACTGAAGCTTTCTTT. It specifies CASSYYRGVGETEAFF. Using reference TRBV5-8 and TRBJ1-1 for the parts outside the CDR3, the full variable domain is EAGVTQSPTHLIKTRGQQATLRCSPISGHTSVYWYQQALGLGLQFLLWYDEGEERNRGNFPPRFSGRQFPNYSSELNVNALELEDSALYLCASSYYRGVGETEAFFGQGTRLTVV.

The rearrangement links TRBV30 to TRBJ1-4; D is uncertain. The germline gives CDR1 GTSNPN, CDR2 SVGIG (reference sequence). The CDR3 covers 13 residues. V gave up 0 bases and J gave up 6 bases, with 8 bases separating them. The CDR3 sequence: CAWSVRYDEKLFF. In DNA, the CDR3 is TGTGCCTGGAGTGTTCGGTATGATGAAAAACTGTTTTTT.

The chain joins TRBV5-8 to TRBJ1-2; a possible D gene is TRBD1 (5 bases). V was trimmed by 6 bases and J by 7 bases, leaving 10 bases between them. There are 11 residues in the CDR3. Germline assignment: CDR1 SGHTS and CDR2 YDEGEE. CDR3: CASTRVFGYTF. CDR3 DNA sequence: TGTGCCAGCACCAGGGTATTTGGCTACACCTTC. The full variable domain, in which reference TRBV5-8 and TRBJ1-2 provide the parts outside the CDR3, is EAGVTQSPTHLIKTRGQQATLRCSPISGHTSVYWYQQALGLGLQFLLWYDEGEERNRGNFPPRFSGRQFPNYSSELNVNALELEDSALYLCASTRVFGYTFGSGTRLTVV.

The chain combines TRBV18 with TRBJ1-1, with D uncertain. Germline-derived CDR1 and CDR2 are KGHSH and LQKENI. V lost 2 bases to trimming and J lost 1 base, with 11 bases between them. The CDR3 is 15 residues long. The CDR3 sequence: CASSPNNLKNTEAFF. The CDR3 coding sequence is TGTGCCAGCTCACCAAATAATCTAAAGAACACTGAAGCTTTCTTT.

The genes are TRBV7-3 and TRBJ2-2; no clear D. Trimming cost V 0 bases and J 0 bases, with 2 bases left between them. The CDR3 spans 14 residues. CDR1 and CDR2 (germline): SGHTA, FQGTGA. The CDR3 nucleotides are TGTGCCAGCAGCTTAACCTCGAACACCGGGGAGCTGTTTTTT. This translates into CASSLTSNTGELFF.

This chain uses TRBV11-3 with TRBJ2-5; 12 bases map to TRBD2. The ends lost 1 base at V and 4 bases at J; junction bases unmatched: 13. The CDR3 contains 19 residues. Looked up from germline, CDR1 is SGHNT and CDR2 is YENEEA. In nucleotides, the CDR3 is TGTGCCAGCAGCTTAGTCGGACTAGCGGGACTCATGTCGGGAGAGACCCAGTACTTC. Translating gives CASSLVGLAGLMSGETQYF.

V gene TRBV7-2 combines with J gene TRBJ2-7; a weak D match, TRBD2 (6 bases). Germline lookup yields CDR1 SGHTA and CDR2 FQGNSA. The CDR3 extends over 14 amino acids. Trimming removed 2 bases at V and 3 bases at J, with 11 bases between. CDR3 sequence reads: CASSLTGEVYEQYF. CDR3 coding DNA: TGTGCCAGCAGCTTAACGGGGGAGGTCTACGAGCAGTACTTC.

This chain links TRBV4-2 with TRBJ2-1; D not resolved. This CDR3 comprises 11 residues. The V and J ends lost 5 bases and 2 bases respectively, with 1 base between them. The germline gives CDR1 LGHNA, CDR2 YNFKEQ. The CDR3 is CASSTYNEQFF. In nucleotides, the CDR3 is TGTGCCAGCAGCACCTACAATGAGCAGTTCTTC.

The chain employs TRBV19 and TRBJ2-1; D remains unclear. CDR1 LNHDA and CDR2 SQIVND come from the germline V gene (reference sequence). The CDR3 is 17 residues long. Between the trimmed V and J ends, which lost 3 bases and 6 bases, there was a span of 21 bases. In nucleotides, the CDR3 is TGTGCCAGTAGTATTTCCCCTTTTGACGACTGGGGCAATGAGCAGTTCTTC. Translating it yields CASSISPFDDWGNEQFF.

The J gene is TRBJ2-1, the V gene TRBV28; 11 bases fit TRBD2. CDR1 and CDR2 from the germline V gene are MDHEN and SYDVKM. The length of the CDR3 is 15 residues. V dropped 5 bases and J dropped 7; count of bases not matched to a gene: 7. The CDR3 region has the DNA TGTGCCAGCAGTCTCCGTAGCGGGAGGGCTAATGAGCAGTTCTTC. Translating gives CASSLRSGRANEQFF. Variable domain in full (rest from reference TRBV28 and TRBJ2-1): DVKVTQSSRYLVKRTGEKVFLECVQDMDHENMFWYRQDPGLGLRLIYFSYDVKMKEKGDIPEGYSVSREKKERFSLILESASTNQTSMYLCASSLRSGRANEQFFGPGTRLTVL.

The J gene is TRBJ2-1, the V gene TRBV5-1; weak D call: TRBD1 (6 bases). Germline loops: CDR1 SGHRS, CDR2 YFSETQ. There are 16 residues in the CDR3. The V end was cut by 4 bases, the J end by 5 bases, with 19 bases between. CDR3 nucleotide sequence: TGCGCCAGCAGCGGACACAGGGATTGGACCAACAATGAGCAGTTCTTC. It translates to CASSGHRDWTNNEQFF.

This sequence joins TRBV19 and TRBJ2-1; possible D gene TRBD1, 5 bases. Looked up from germline, CDR1 is LNHDA and CDR2 is SQIVND (reference sequence). This CDR3 has 15 residues. V lost 2 bases and J lost 6, with 14 bases in between. CDR3 loop: CASSISDRGINEQFF. In DNA form, the CDR3 reads TGTGCCAGTAGTATAAGTGATAGGGGTATCAATGAGCAGTTCTTC.

The chain joins TRBV7-6 to TRBJ2-3; 10 nucleotides match TRBD2. This CDR3 is built from 17 residues. The germline V gene has CDR1 SGHVS and CDR2 FNYEAQ. V lost 0 bases and J lost 6; bases outside the gene matches: 9. Written as DNA, the CDR3 is TGTGCCAGCAGCTTAGCGCCTAGCGGGAGCGGCTTCGATACGCAGTATTTT. Amino acids: CASSLAPSGSGFDTQYF.

V usage is TRBV13 and J usage is TRBJ1-4, with TRBD1 identical over 12 bases. From germline, CDR1 is PRHDT and CDR2 FYEKMQ (reference sequence). The junction had 4 bases not matched to a gene; V was cut back by 5 bases and J by 3 bases. The CDR3 runs to 16 residues. CDR3 region: CASSPRDRGPNEKLFF. The CDR3 nucleotides are TGTGCCAGCAGCCCCCGGGACAGGGGGCCTAATGAAAAACTGTTTTTT.

J is TRBJ1-1 and V is TRBV27, with 7 bases lining up with TRBD1. This CDR3 is built from 16 residues. Germline V gives CDR1 MNHEY, CDR2 SMNVEV (reference sequence). The ends lost 5 bases at V and 0 bases at J; junction bases unmatched: 9. The CDR3 loop is CASSLVPGQMNTEAFF. Here the CDR3 DNA reads TGTGCCAGCAGTCTCGTGCCGGGACAGATGAACACTGAAGCTTTCTTT.